The T cell receptor beta chain described here comes from a study of blood T cell repertoires in COVID-19. Germline CDR1 SGHRS, CDR2 YFSETQ. V dropped 0 bases and J dropped 1 base, with 11 bases sitting between them. The CDR3 is 15 amino acids. Recruited during active infection, patients (from Seattle) were subsequently followed longitudinally. Method: immunoSEQ multiplex PCR; TCRdb's copy keeps in-frame clones and lacks some. This sample has around 60,000 clones, with 75% to 85% found just once. The chain has TRBV5-1 and TRBJ2-7; a possible D gene is TRBD1 (6 bases). The clonotype was recovered from a man between 50 and 59 years old with COVID-19, enrolled during active disease. Sequenced input: peripheral blood. The CDR3 loop is CASSLGTALSYEQYF. Here the CDR3 DNA reads TGCGCCAGCAGCTTGGGGACAGCCCTTTCCTACGAGCAGTACTTC.